This TCR beta chain was captured in a study of vaccination effects on CD4 cells after COVID-19. Here immunoSEQ multiplex PCR was the method, and the copy in TCRdb shows in-frame clones only, minus some. Of about 36,000 clones in the sample, around 70% were seen once. This clone was seen only a few times. Its target is not known. Viral peptide pool expansion of antigen-specific CD4+ T cells preceded sequencing in the ViraFEST assay. Following 10 days of culture, CD4+ T cells were isolated. This person caught SARS-CoV-2 sometime from March to December 2020, and PCR testing confirmed the infection. This receptor was obtained from a human donor who had a prior SARS-CoV-2 infection. Specimen: CD4+ T cells from PBMCs cultured with HCoV-NL63 spike peptides, collected before COVID-19 vaccination.

This CDR3 reads CASSFIREETQYF. The CDR3 DNA is TGTGCCAGCAGCTTTATCCGGGAAGAGACCCAGTACTTC. This rearrangement joins TRBV7-3 to TRBJ2-5; D remains unclear. This CDR3 contains 13 residues. From germline, CDR1 is SGHTA and CDR2 FQGTGA. Trimming took off 3 bases at V and 3 bases at J, with 8 bases between the two ends. The entire variable domain, with the rest obtained from reference TRBV7-3 and TRBJ2-5, is as follows: GAGVSQTPSNKVTEKGKYVELRCDPISGHTALYWYRQSLGQGPEFLIYFQGTGAADDSGLPNDRFFAVRPEGSVSTLKIQRTERGDSAVYLCASSFIREETQYFGPGTRLLVL.